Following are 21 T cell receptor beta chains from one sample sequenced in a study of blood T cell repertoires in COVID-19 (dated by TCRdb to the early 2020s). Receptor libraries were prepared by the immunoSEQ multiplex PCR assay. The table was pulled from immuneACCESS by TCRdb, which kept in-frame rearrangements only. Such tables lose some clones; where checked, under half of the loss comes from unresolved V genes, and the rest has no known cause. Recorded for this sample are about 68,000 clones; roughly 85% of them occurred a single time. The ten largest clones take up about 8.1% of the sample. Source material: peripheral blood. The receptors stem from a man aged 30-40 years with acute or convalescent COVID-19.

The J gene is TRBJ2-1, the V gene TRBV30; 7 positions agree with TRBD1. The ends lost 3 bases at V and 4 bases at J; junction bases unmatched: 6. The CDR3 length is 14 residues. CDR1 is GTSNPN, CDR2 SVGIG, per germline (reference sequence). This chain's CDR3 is CAWRTGVDYNEQFF. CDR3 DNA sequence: TGTGCCTGGAGAACAGGGGTAGATTACAATGAGCAGTTCTTC.

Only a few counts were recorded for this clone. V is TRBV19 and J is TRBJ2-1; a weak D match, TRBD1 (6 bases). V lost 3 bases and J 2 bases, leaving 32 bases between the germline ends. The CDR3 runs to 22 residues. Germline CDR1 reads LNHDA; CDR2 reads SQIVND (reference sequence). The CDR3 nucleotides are TGTGCCAGTAGTATTAGTCGCGGACAGATCGGACATAGGGAGAGGACCTACAATGAGCAGTTCTTC. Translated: CASSISRGQIGHRERTYNEQFF.

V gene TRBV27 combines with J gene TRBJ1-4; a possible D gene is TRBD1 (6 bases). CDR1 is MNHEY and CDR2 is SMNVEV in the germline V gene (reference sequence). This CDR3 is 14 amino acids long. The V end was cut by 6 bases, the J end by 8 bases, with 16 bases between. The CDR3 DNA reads TGTGCCAGCAGCCCTACAGGGTATTGGGAAAAACTGTTTTTT. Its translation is CASSPTGYWEKLFF.

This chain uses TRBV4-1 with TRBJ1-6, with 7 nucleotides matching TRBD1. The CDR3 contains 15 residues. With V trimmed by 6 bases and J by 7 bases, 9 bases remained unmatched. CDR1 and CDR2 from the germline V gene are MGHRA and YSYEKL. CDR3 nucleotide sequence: TGCGCCAGCAGTGGTGGCCGGGACAGCAATTCACCCCTCCACTTT. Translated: CASSGGRDSNSPLHF.

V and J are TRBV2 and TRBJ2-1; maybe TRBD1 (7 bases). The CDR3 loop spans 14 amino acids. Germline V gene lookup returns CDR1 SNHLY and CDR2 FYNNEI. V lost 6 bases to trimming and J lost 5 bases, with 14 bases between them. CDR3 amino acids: CASRSGGGDNEQFF. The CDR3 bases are TGTGCCAGCAGATCAGGGGGAGGAGACAATGAGCAGTTCTTC.

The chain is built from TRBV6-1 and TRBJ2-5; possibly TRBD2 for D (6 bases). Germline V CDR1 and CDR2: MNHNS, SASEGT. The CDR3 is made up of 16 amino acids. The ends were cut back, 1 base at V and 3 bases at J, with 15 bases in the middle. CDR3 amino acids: CASSEVGASAEETQYF. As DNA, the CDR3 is TGTGCCAGCAGTGAAGTCGGGGCTAGCGCAGAAGAGACCCAGTACTTC.

For the CDR3, the DNA is TGTGCCAGCAGTCAGGGGGAAGAGACCCAGTACTTC. It encodes CASSQGEETQYF. This chain connects TRBV28 to TRBJ2-5; 7 bases are a match to TRBD1. Germline loops: CDR1 MDHEN, CDR2 SYDVKM. V gave up 5 bases and J gave up 3 bases; unmatched junction bases: 0. The CDR3 sequence is 12 residues long. The variable domain in full, with the rest retrieved from reference TRBV28 and TRBJ2-5, is DVKVTQSSRYLVKRTGEKVFLECVQDMDHENMFWYRQDPGLGLRLIYFSYDVKMKEKGDIPEGYSVSREKKERFSLILESASTNQTSMYLCASSQGEETQYFGPGTRLLVL.

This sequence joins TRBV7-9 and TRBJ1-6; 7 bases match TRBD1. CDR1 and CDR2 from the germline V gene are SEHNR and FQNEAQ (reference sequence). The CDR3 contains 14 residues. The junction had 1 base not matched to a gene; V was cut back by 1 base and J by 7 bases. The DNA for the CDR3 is TGTGCCAGCAGCTTAGGGGACAGCAATTCACCCCTCCACTTT. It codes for CASSLGDSNSPLHF.

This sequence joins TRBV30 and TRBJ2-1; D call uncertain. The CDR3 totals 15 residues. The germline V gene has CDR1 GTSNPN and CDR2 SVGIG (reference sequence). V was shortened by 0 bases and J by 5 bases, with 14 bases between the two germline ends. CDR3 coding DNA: TGTGCCTGGAGTGTACTAAGACTTACCAACAATGAGCAGTTCTTC. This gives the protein CAWSVLRLTNNEQFF.

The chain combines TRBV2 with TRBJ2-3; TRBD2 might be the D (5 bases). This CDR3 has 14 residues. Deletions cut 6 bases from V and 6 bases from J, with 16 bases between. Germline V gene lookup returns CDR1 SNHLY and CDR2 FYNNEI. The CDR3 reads CASSGDRVFDTQYF. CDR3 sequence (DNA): TGTGCCAGCAGCGGGGATCGGGTTTTCGATACGCAGTATTTT. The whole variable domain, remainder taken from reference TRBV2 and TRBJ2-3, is EPEVTQTPSHQVTQMGQEVILRCVPISNHLYFYWYRQILGQKVEFLVSFYNNEISEKSEIFDDQFSVERPDGSNFTLKIRSTKLEDSAMYFCASSGDRVFDTQYFGPGTRLTVL.

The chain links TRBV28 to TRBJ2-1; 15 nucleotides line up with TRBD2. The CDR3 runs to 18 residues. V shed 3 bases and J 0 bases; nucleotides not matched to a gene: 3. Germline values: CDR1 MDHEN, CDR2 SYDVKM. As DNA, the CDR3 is TGTGCCAGCAGTTTTGGACTAGCGGGAGGGCCCTCCTACAATGAGCAGTTCTTC. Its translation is CASSFGLAGGPSYNEQFF.

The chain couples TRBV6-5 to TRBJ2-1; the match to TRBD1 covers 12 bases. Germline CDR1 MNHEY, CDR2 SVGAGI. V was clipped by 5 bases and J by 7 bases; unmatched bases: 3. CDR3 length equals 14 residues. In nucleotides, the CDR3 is TGTGCCAGCAGTCGGGACAGGGGGCTTAATGAGCAGTTCTTC. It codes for CASSRDRGLNEQFF.

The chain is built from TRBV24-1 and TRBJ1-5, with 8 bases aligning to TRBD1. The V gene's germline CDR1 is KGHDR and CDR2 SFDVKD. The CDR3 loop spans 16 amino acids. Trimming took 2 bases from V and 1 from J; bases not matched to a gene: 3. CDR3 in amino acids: CATSDSGGRSNQPQHF. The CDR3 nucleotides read TGTGCCACCAGTGATTCAGGGGGCAGGAGCAATCAGCCCCAGCATTTT.

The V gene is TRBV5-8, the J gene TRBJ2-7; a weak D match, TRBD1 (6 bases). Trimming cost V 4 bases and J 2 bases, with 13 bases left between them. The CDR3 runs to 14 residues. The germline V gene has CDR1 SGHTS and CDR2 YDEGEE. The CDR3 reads CASSPGQYAYEQYF. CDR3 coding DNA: TGTGCCAGCAGCCCCGGACAGTACGCCTACGAGCAGTACTTC.

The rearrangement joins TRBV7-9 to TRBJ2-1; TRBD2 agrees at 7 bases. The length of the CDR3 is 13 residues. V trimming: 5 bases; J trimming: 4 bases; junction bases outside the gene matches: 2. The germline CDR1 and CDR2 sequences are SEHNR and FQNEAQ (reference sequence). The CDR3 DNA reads TGTGCCAGCAGCGCTAGCGGATACAATGAGCAGTTCTTC. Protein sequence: CASSASGYNEQFF.

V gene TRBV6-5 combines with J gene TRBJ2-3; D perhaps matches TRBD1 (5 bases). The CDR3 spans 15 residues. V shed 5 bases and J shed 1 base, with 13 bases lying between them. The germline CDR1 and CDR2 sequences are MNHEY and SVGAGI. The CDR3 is CASSPGWGRTDTQYF. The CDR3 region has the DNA TGTGCCAGCAGTCCTGGATGGGGCCGCACAGATACGCAGTATTTT.

The CDR3 protein is CSVPGEAFF. The CDR3 coding sequence is TGCAGCGTCCCAGGGGAAGCTTTCTTT. V gene TRBV29-1 combines with J gene TRBJ1-1; perhaps TRBD1 as D (5 bases). V gave up 6 bases and J gave up 8 bases, with 7 bases separating them. CDR3 length: 9 residues. CDR1 and CDR2 (germline): SQVTM, ANQGSEA.

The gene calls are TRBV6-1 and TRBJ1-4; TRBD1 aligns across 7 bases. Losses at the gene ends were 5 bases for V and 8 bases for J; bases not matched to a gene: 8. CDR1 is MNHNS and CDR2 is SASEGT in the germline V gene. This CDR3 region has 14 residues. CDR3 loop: CASSKTGEVEKLFF. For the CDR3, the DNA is TGTGCCAGCAGTAAAACAGGGGAGGTCGAAAAACTGTTTTTT.

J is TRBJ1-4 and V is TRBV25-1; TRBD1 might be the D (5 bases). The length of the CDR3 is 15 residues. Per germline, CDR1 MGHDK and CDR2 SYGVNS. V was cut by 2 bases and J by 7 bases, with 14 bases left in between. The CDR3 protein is CASSEGIGDSEKLFF. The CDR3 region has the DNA TGTGCCAGCAGTGAAGGGATAGGGGATTCTGAAAAACTGTTTTTT.

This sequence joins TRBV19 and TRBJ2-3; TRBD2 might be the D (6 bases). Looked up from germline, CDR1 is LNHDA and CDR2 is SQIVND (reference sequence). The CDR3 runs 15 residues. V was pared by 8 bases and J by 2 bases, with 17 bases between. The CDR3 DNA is TGTGCCAGTCGACTAGTCTCCGGTGACACAGATACGCAGTATTTT. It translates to CASRLVSGDTDTQYF.

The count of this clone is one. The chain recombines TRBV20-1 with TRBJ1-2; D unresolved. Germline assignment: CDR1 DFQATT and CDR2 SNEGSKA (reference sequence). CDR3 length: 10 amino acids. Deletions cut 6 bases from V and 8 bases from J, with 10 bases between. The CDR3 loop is CSAPGEGYTF. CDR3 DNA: TGCAGTGCCCCGGGAGAGGGCTACACCTTC.